A selection of T cell receptor beta chains follows, all from one sample in a study of T cell clonotyping in hematopoietic cell transplantation. Assay: immunoSEQ multiplex PCR; the TCRdb copy retains only in-frame clones and omits some. This repertoire shows roughly 9,100 clones, under 95% found once; its top ten account for around 5.7%. Here the sequenced sample was PBMCs, taken 100 days after allogeneic stem cell transplant. The receptors come from a male patient aged 45 to 59 who had an allogeneic stem cell transplant from a related donor, so T cells may come from the graft donor. Some clones in this sample may be carry-over from other donors' samples. Both conserved end residues are part of each CDR3. Each record gives: D gene, V gene, J gene, clone size, CDR3 DNA, CDR3 protein. The D gene is left open where the match is weak. Clone size, where shown, is once, few, many, or a class for clones that have expanded.

>-|TRBV11-2|TRBJ2-7|-
TGTGCCAGCAGCCCAATACAGGGTTTTGGCTACGAGCAGTACTTC
CASSPIQGFGYEQYF
>TRBD2|TRBV5-1|TRBJ2-7|-
TGCGCCAGCAGCTTGGGAAATCAAGGGCTAGCGGGAGACGAGCAGTACTTC
CASSLGNQGLAGDEQYF
>-|TRBV27|TRBJ2-7|-
TGTGCCAGCAGCCCAGCAGGGAAACTCACCTACGAGCAGTACTTC
CASSPAGKLTYEQYF
>-|TRBV5-6|TRBJ1-6|-
TGTGCCAGCAGCCTGGGGCGGGCTGGCGCCTATAATTCACCCCTCCACTTT
CASSLGRAGAYNSPLHF
>-|TRBV5-4|TRBJ2-5|-
TGTGCCAGCAGCTCCAGGGCCCGTGCATCAGAGACCCAGTACTTC
CASSSRARASETQYF
>-|TRBV19|TRBJ1-3|-
TGTGCCAGTAGTTTTGAGAGCTCTGGAAACACCATATATTTT
CASSFESSGNTIYF
>-|TRBV18|TRBJ1-5|-
TGTGCCAGCTCACAGGACACACGCAATCAGCCCCAGCATTTT
CASSQDTRNQPQHF
>-|TRBV29-1|TRBJ2-2|-
TGCAGCGTCGTCAATTGGGGAGCCGGGGAGCTGTTTTTT
CSVVNWGAGELFF
>TRBD2|TRBV7-6|TRBJ2-1|-
TGTGCCAGCAGCTTACTAGCGGGGGCCGTTAATGAGCAGTTCTTC
CASSLLAGAVNEQFF
>-|TRBV28|TRBJ1-4|-
TGTGCCAGCAGTCGAACAGGGATAGGGGGAGAAAAACTGTTTTTT
CASSRTGIGGEKLFF
>-|TRBV25-1|TRBJ2-2|-
TGTGCCAGCAGTGGGACAGTTTACACCGGGGAGCTGTTTTTT
CASSGTVYTGELFF
>TRBD1|TRBV19|TRBJ1-1|-
TGTGCCAGTAGTATCAGACAGGGTGGCACTGAAGCTTTCTTT
CASSIRQGGTEAFF
>-|TRBV27|TRBJ2-5|-
TGTGCCAGCACCCAACAGGGACAAGAGACCCAGTACTTC
CASTQQGQETQYF
>-|TRBV19|TRBJ1-2|once
TGTGCCACGCTCAGTCCAGGGGTTAACTATGGCTACACCTTC
CATLSPGVNYGYTF
>-|TRBV6-5|TRBJ2-5|-
TGTGCCAGCAGCCAGGGGACGGGTCAAGAGACCCAGTACTTC
CASSQGTGQETQYF
>-|TRBV2|TRBJ1-2|-
TGTGCCAGCAGTGACCTCCGGGACAACGGCTACACCTTC
CASSDLRDNGYTF
>TRBD2|TRBV28|TRBJ2-5|once
TGTGCCAGCAGTTTGTCGACTAGCGGCCAAGAGACCCAGTACTTC
CASSLSTSGQETQYF
>-|TRBV7-6|TRBJ2-1|-
TGTGCCAGCAGCTTTTTTCCCAGACATAACTCCATCAATGAGCAGTTCTTC
CASSFFPRHNSINEQFF
>TRBD1|TRBV4-3|TRBJ2-3|-
TGCGCCAGCAGCACGAACAGGGGGGCAGATACGCAGTATTTT
CASSTNRGADTQYF